The 6 T cell receptor beta chains reported below all come from one sample, sequenced in a study of post-analysis software for immune sequencing data. Overall study findings and caveats: Included in a set of roughly five TRBV segments more frequent in patients than controls were TRBV5-6, TRBV5-1 and TRBV20-1.

Every TCR beta cDNA library bore unique molecular identifiers. Using its own MiXCR run on the PCR reads, TCRdb lists one record per CDR3 protein. Of around 400,000 distinct CDR3 sequences in the sample, approximately 42% were seen once. These receptors have no known antigen. The sample consisted of blood. The receptor set was obtained from a girl aged 2 to 9 with multiple sclerosis.

The chain joins TRBV9 to TRBJ1-6, with 8 bases matching TRBD1. The CDR3 is 16 residues long. V was clipped by 3 bases and J by 9 bases; unmatched bases: 11. Germline V CDR1 and CDR2: SGDLS, YYNGEE. The CDR3 DNA follows: TGTGCCAGCAGCGGACCGTCGACAGGGGAGACTTCACCCCTCCACTTT. The encoded protein is CASSGPSTGETSPLHF.

J is TRBJ1-1 and V is TRBV19, with TRBD1 matching 10 bases. The V gene's germline CDR1 is LNHDA and CDR2 SQIVND (reference sequence). The CDR3 totals 14 residues. Germline trimming cut 5 bases from V and 4 bases from J; bases unmatched to any gene: 4. CDR3 bases: TGTGCCAGTAGTTTTGACAGGGGGCTCACTGAAGCTTTCTTT. This encodes CASSFDRGLTEAFF.

This clonotype was seen a handful of times. The chain joins TRBV29-1 to TRBJ2-1, with D uncertain. CDR1 is SQVTM and CDR2 is ANQGSEA in the germline V gene. V gave up 5 bases and J gave up 4 bases, with 6 bases separating them. This CDR3 region has 11 residues. CDR3 sequence (DNA): TGCAGCGTTTCCGGTTACAATGAGCAGTTCTTC. The encoded protein is CSVSGYNEQFF.

This clonotype was seen more than once but under ten times. The chain links TRBV20-1 to TRBJ2-1; 10 bases agree with TRBD2. There are 15 residues in the CDR3. V gave up 0 bases and J gave up 7 bases; unmatched junction bases: 6. Germline CDR1 and CDR2: DFQATT and SNEGSKA (reference sequence). The CDR3 loop reads CSARDRRLAGNEQFF. CDR3 coding DNA: TGCAGTGCTAGAGATCGCAGACTAGCGGGTAATGAGCAGTTCTTC.

The chain carries TRBV29-1 and TRBJ2-3; possible D gene TRBD1, 6 bases. V lost 3 bases and J lost 3, with 13 bases in between. The germline V gene has CDR1 SQVTM and CDR2 ANQGSEA. The CDR3 spans 14 residues. CDR3 nucleotides: TGCAGCGTTGACTTGAGTGGACAGACAGATACGCAGTATTTT. Translation gives CSVDLSGQTDTQYF.

The rearrangement joins TRBV10-3 to TRBJ2-1; 8 bases match TRBD2. The V gene's germline CDR1 is ENHRY and CDR2 SYGVKD. The ends lost 10 bases at V and 7 bases at J; junction bases unmatched: 12. CDR3 length equals 14 residues. CDR3 sequence (DNA): TGTGCCACCAAAGCGGGAGAAGGGGGAAATGAGCAGTTCTTC. This codes for CATKAGEGGNEQFF.